This is a list of T cell receptor beta chains from one sample in a study of breast tumors, draining lymph nodes, adjacent tissues. TCRdb ran MiXCR on the multiplex PCR reads and lists one entry per CDR3 protein. The sample has 15,000 to 17,000 distinct CDR3 sequences, 52% seen once. Sequencing input: tumor-adjacent breast tissue. The receptor source for this set is a female donor with breast cancer. Some clones in this sample may be carry-over from other donors' samples. The CDR3 runs from the conserved cysteine through the conserved F or W. The order of the fields is clone size, V gene, D gene, J gene, CDR3 protein, CDR3 DNA. The D gene is left open where the match is weak. Expanded clones are given a class, and other clones once, few, many or no size at all.

NA,TRBV5-1,NA,TRBJ2-2,CASSLGQSTGELFF,TGCGCCAGCAGCTTGGGGCAGTCTACCGGGGAGCTGTTTTTT
NA,TRBV7-2,NA,TRBJ2-2,CASSLAPGELFF,TGTGCCAGCAGCTTAGCCCCCGGGGAGCTGTTTTTT
many,TRBV6-5,NA,TRBJ1-5,CASRRGPDQPQHF,TGTGCCAGCAGGCGGGGGCCAGATCAGCCCCAGCATTTT
medium-sized,TRBV20-1,NA,TRBJ1-3,CSASPGDFGNTIYF,TGCAGTGCTAGCCCAGGGGATTTTGGAAACACCATATATTTT
NA,TRBV5-1,NA,TRBJ2-7,CASFGTRSYEQYF,TGCGCCAGCTTCGGGACACGTTCCTACGAGCAGTACTTC
NA,TRBV20-1,TRBD1,TRBJ2-3,CSVEGQGSTDTQYF,TGCAGTGTAGAGGGACAGGGGAGCACAGATACGCAGTATTTT
NA,TRBV2,TRBD1,TRBJ2-1,CASVPQGAYNEQFF,TGTGCCAGTGTCCCACAGGGGGCTTACAATGAGCAGTTCTTC
once,TRBV25-1,TRBD2,TRBJ2-1,CASSESGSGRNNEQFF,TGTGCCAGCAGTGAATCGGGTAGCGGGAGGAACAATGAGCAGTTCTTC
medium-sized,TRBV5-1,TRBD2,TRBJ2-7,CASSLETSGSSYEQYF,TGCGCCAGCAGCTTGGAGACTAGCGGGAGCTCCTACGAGCAGTACTTC
NA,TRBV5-1,NA,TRBJ2-7,CASSPTRAGAYEQYF,TGCGCCAGCAGCCCTACCCGTGCTGGAGCCTACGAGCAGTACTTC
few,TRBV12-3/TRBV12-4,NA,TRBJ1-4,CASSFMGNEKLFF,TGTGCCAGCAGTTTTATGGGGAATGAAAAACTGTTTTTT
many,TRBV2,TRBD1,TRBJ1-4,CASSEDRGEKLFF,TGTGCCAGCAGTGAGGACAGGGGTGAAAAACTGTTTTTT
NA,TRBV6-6,NA,TRBJ1-6,CASSVGERGSPLHF,TGTGCCAGCAGCGTTGGGGAAAGGGGGTCACCCCTCCACTTT
NA,TRBV12-3/TRBV12-4,TRBD2,TRBJ2-3,CASSPGTSGGDTQYF,TGTGCCAGCAGTCCCGGGACTAGCGGGGGAGATACGCAGTATTTT
many,TRBV28,NA,TRBJ1-5,CAAGPGQPNQPQHF,TGTGCCGCAGGGCCGGGACAACCCAATCAGCCCCAGCATTTT
NA,TRBV12-5,TRBD2,TRBJ2-1,CASECREGLLYNEQFF,TGTGCTAGTGAGTGCCGGGAGGGACTACTATACAATGAGCAGTTCTTC
once,TRBV24-1,NA,TRBJ2-1,CATSDRGGSYNEQFF,TGTGCCACCAGTGATCGAGGGGGTTCCTACAATGAGCAGTTCTTC
NA,TRBV29-1,TRBD2,TRBJ2-7,CSVLTSGRPRSYEQYF,TGCAGCGTCCTCACTAGCGGGAGGCCCCGCTCCTACGAGCAGTACTTC
NA,TRBV10-3,NA,TRBJ1-5,CAISEFLGNQPQHF,TGTGCCATCAGTGAGTTTTTGGGCAATCAGCCCCAGCATTTT
NA,TRBV9,NA,TRBJ2-3,CASSVVASDLTDTQYF,TGTGCCAGCAGCGTGGTAGCTAGCGATTTAACAGATACGCAGTATTTT
NA,TRBV5-5,NA,TRBJ2-2,CASRGSGTGKRGELFF,TGTGCCAGCAGAGGTAGCGGGACAGGAAAGCGCGGGGAGCTGTTTTTT
NA,TRBV7-8,NA,TRBJ2-7,CASSLDAIYEQYF,TGTGCCAGCAGCTTAGACGCCATCTACGAGCAGTACTTC
NA,TRBV20-1,TRBD2,TRBJ2-7,CSASASGSSYEQYF,TGCAGTGCTAGTGCTAGCGGGAGCTCCTACGAGCAGTACTTC
NA,TRBV7-2,TRBD2,TRBJ2-1,CASSWGLANHEQFF,TGTGCCAGCAGCTGGGGACTAGCGAATCATGAGCAGTTCTTC
many,TRBV18,NA,TRBJ2-1,CASSSTTSPNEQFF,TGTGCCAGCTCTTCCACTACTAGTCCCAATGAGCAGTTCTTC
many,TRBV30,NA,TRBJ1-2,CAWTNLRSYTF,TGTGCCTGGACTAACCTTCGGAGCTACACCTTC
NA,TRBV6-4,TRBD2,TRBJ2-1,CATEKGLAGAINEQFF,TGTGCCACCGAAAAGGGACTAGCGGGAGCAATTAATGAGCAGTTCTTC
many,TRBV5-5,TRBD2,TRBJ2-2,CASSLGTSLGYGELFF,TGTGCCAGCAGCTTGGGGACTAGTTTAGGGTACGGGGAGCTGTTTTTT
many,TRBV6-2/TRBV6-3,NA,TRBJ1-2,CASSPGSANYGYTF,TGTGCCAGCAGTCCAGGGTCGGCTAACTATGGCTACACCTTC
medium-sized,TRBV7-2,NA,TRBJ1-5,CASSLVAGVQPQHF,TGTGCCAGCAGCTTAGTGGCAGGGGTGCAGCCCCAGCATTTT
NA,TRBV19,TRBD1,TRBJ2-5,CASSAPGQRHF,TGTGCCAGTAGTGCACCGGGACAGAGGCACTTC
NA,TRBV10-2,TRBD1,TRBJ1-2,CASMDRDYGYTF,TGCGCCAGCATGGACAGGGACTATGGCTACACCTTC
NA,TRBV25-1,TRBD2,TRBJ2-1,CASSDTSGDNEQFF,TGTGCCAGCAGTGACACTAGCGGCGACAATGAGCAGTTCTTC
NA,TRBV5-4,NA,TRBJ1-4,CASSLDSAGKLFF,TGTGCCAGCAGCTTGGACTCGGCGGGAAAACTGTTTTTT
many,TRBV6-1,NA,TRBJ1-5,CASSGEGTRPQHF,TGTGCCAGCAGTGGTGAGGGGACGAGGCCCCAGCATTTT
NA,TRBV7-9,NA,TRBJ2-3,CASSLESDTQYF,TGTGCCAGCAGCTTGGAGTCGGATACGCAGTATTTT
NA,TRBV5-1,TRBD1,TRBJ2-2,CASSTGQGCANTGELFF,TGCGCCAGCAGTACCGGACAGGGCTGTGCGAACACCGGGGAGCTGTTTTTT
NA,TRBV18,TRBD2,TRBJ2-3,CASSAGTSGLTDTQYF,TGTGCCAGCTCAGCCGGGACTAGCGGTTTAACAGATACGCAGTATTTT
NA,TRBV6-2/TRBV6-3,TRBD2,TRBJ2-3,CASSDRTSGRSDTRYF,TGTGCCAGCAGTGACAGGACTAGCGGGAGGTCGGATACGCGGTATTTT
once,TRBV12-3/TRBV12-4,NA,TRBJ2-7,CASSVLAFSTDTQYF,TGTGCCAGCAGTGTCCTAGCGTTTAGCACAGATACGCAGTACTTC